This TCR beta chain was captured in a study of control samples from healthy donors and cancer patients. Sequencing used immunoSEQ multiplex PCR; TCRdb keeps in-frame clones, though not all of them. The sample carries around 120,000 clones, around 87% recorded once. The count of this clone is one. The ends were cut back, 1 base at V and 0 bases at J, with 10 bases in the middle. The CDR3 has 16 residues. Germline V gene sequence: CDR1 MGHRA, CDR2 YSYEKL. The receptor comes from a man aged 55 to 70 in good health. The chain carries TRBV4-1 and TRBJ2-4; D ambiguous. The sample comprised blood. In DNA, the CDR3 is TGCGCCAGCAGCCAAGGTTGGGTTTTAGCCAAAAACATTCAGTACTTC. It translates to CASSQGWVLAKNIQYF.